The following is a T cell receptor beta chain sequence with its context. The antigen it recognizes is unknown. No clone much larger than this one lies a single base away; base qualities are absent. This entry comes from a study of blood T cell repertoires in COVID-19 (dated by TCRdb to between 2020 and 2021). In the study overall: Samples from collaborators originated in the United States, Italy and Spain and spanned both the acute and convalescent phases of COVID-19. The prospective study material was composed of cDNA or gDNA derived from T cells, B-cell-depleted T cells, or PBMCs. The dataset comprised deeply sampled blood TCRbeta repertoires from subjects exposed to, actively infected with, or recovered from COVID-19. The repertoires were released in a freely available public database meant as a resource for research on the immune response to SARS-CoV-2. Samples were obtained from the ongoing ImmuneRACE study (first 160 participants) and from some 1,200 subjects provided by 6 global collaborators. A de-identified subject ID, COVID-19 status, age in years and sex were almost always included in the sample metadata. Where available, HLA class I and class II types were obtained from metadata supplied by the sample provider rather than from assay-based typing.

The immunoSEQ Assay, a bias-controlled multiplex PCR, was used to amplify TCRbeta CDR3 regions from genomic DNA. The original methods were these. The number of nucleated cells in each sample was estimated by amplification of reference gene primers within the assay. To quantify the absolute abundance of each unique TCRbeta CDR3 rearrangement, sequence reads were collapsed and filtered. For each sample, productive Simpson clonality was calculated as the square root of Simpson's diversity index over productive rearrangements. The immuneACCESS repertoire file appears here via TCRdb, limited to in-frame rearrangements. These files lack a portion of the clones; in checked studies, under half of the deficit traces to unresolved V genes, and the cause of the others is not known. Clonal size and the V and J genes are those of that table, whereas D and trimming came from the DNA. This sample holds 140,000 to 150,000 clones; roughly 87% were observed only once. The ten largest account for over 0.85% of the sample.

CDR1 GTSNPN and CDR2 SVGIG were looked up in the germline V gene (reference sequence). The CDR3 contains 14 residues, cysteine and phenylalanine counted. The only DNA kept is the CDR3, 42 bases in frame from the first base. V is cut by 4 bases and J by 0 bases, and the space between the germline ends is 9 bases. Overall study results and their limits: How much clinical and demographic metadata was included differed by source and by participant, and the metadata was provided uncurated.

The collaborating institutions used their own protocols to collect whole blood in K2EDTA tubes. For TCRbeta analysis, collaborators shipped samples as frozen whole blood, isolated PBMCs, or DNA extracted from either of those sample types. The TCR originated in a woman aged 50 to 65 with acute or convalescent COVID-19. The chain is encoded by TRBV30 joined to TRBJ1-4; no D segment can be confidently identified. The sample taken for sequencing was peripheral blood. The CDR3 reads CAWTAAPTNEKLFF. The DNA is TGTGCCTGGACAGCGGCTCCAACTAATGAAAAACTGTTTTTT.